Shown below are 30 T cell receptor beta chains from a single sample sequenced in a study of T cells after yellow fever vaccination. TCRdb ran MiXCR on the 5' RACE reads and lists one entry per CDR3 protein. Here the sample spans about 340,000 distinct CDR3 sequences, 9.5% to 15% being singletons. The input for sequencing was CD4+ T cells sorted from PBMCs, taken 15 days after the yellow fever booster vaccination. Every receptor here comes from a man in his late teens or twenties who received the YFV17D yellow fever vaccine.

Here the CDR3 reads CASSLNSGQPQHF. CDR3 nucleotides: TGTGCCAGCAGCTTAAACAGCGGCCAGCCCCAGCATTTT. The chain employs TRBV7-2 and TRBJ1-5; D not resolved. This CDR3 has 13 residues. The V end was cut by 2 bases, the J end by 7 bases, with 9 bases between. The germline gives CDR1 SGHTA, CDR2 FQGNSA.

The chain joins TRBV5-1 to TRBJ2-1; TRBD2 agrees at 9 bases. This CDR3 spans 14 amino acids. The germline CDR1 and CDR2 sequences are SGHRS and YFSETQ. The trim removed 6 bases at V and 5 bases at J, leaving 6 bases unmatched. The CDR3 is CASTSVAGDNEQFF. For the CDR3, the DNA is TGCGCCAGCACGTCGGTAGCGGGGGACAATGAGCAGTTCTTC.

V gene TRBV5-1 combines with J gene TRBJ1-5; D possibly corresponds to TRBD1 (6 bases). This CDR3 contains 13 residues. The germline V gene encodes CDR1 SGHRS and CDR2 YFSETQ. V was cut by 4 bases and J by 3 bases, with 8 bases left in between. DNA for the CDR3: TGCGCCAGCAGCAAGGGGGACAATCAGCCCCAGCATTTT. As protein: CASSKGDNQPQHF.

This clonotype has at least ten counts. The chain combines TRBV20-1 with TRBJ2-7, with 7 bases that match TRBD2. Germline V gene data show CDR1 as DFQATT and CDR2 as SNEGSKA (reference sequence). The V gene end was trimmed by 3 bases and the J gene end by 2 bases; junction bases not matched to a gene: 1. The CDR3 runs 12 residues. CDR3 amino acids: CSASGGTYEQYF. As DNA, the CDR3 is TGCAGTGCTAGCGGGGGGACCTACGAGCAGTACTTC.

This clonotype showed up many times. The CDR3 coding sequence is TGCGCCAGCAGAGGAGAGCAGTACGTC. It specifies CASRGEQYV. This chain connects TRBV5-1 to TRBJ2-7; D ambiguous. The V gene lost 5 bases and the J gene lost 7 bases, with 4 bases spanning the gap. CDR3 length: 9 residues. Germline V gene data show CDR1 as SGHRS and CDR2 as YFSETQ.

This clonotype has more than one count but fewer than ten. The V and J genes are TRBV30 and TRBJ1-5; D may be TRBD1 (5 bases). CDR1 GTSNPN and CDR2 SVGIG come from the germline V gene (reference sequence). CDR3 size: 13 residues. V lost 4 bases to trimming and J lost 5 bases, with 12 bases between them. Written as DNA, the CDR3 is TGTGCCTGGACCAACGGGGGGGATCAGCCCCAGCATTTT. It yields the protein CAWTNGGDQPQHF.

The rearrangement uses TRBV5-1 and TRBJ1-4; 8 nucleotides line up with TRBD1. Germline V gene sequence: CDR1 SGHRS, CDR2 YFSETQ. The CDR3 runs to 14 residues. The V and J ends lost 3 bases and 6 bases, in that order; junction bases with no gene match: 4. The CDR3: CASSWSGGYEKLFF. CDR3 nucleotides: TGCGCCAGCAGCTGGTCAGGGGGCTATGAAAAACTGTTTTTT.

The V and J genes are TRBV9 and TRBJ1-1, with D possibly being TRBD1 (5 bases). The germline CDR1 and CDR2 sequences are SGDLS and YYNGEE. CDR3 length equals 18 residues. V was clipped by 3 bases and J by 0 bases, with 21 bases between them. The CDR3 region is CASSAWGSAGSMNTEAFF. The CDR3 DNA reads as TGTGCCAGCAGCGCCTGGGGGTCGGCCGGTTCCATGAACACTGAAGCTTTCTTT.

The rearrangement links TRBV18 to TRBJ2-5; D gene uncertain. Germline CDR1 is KGHSH and CDR2 is LQKENI. Trimming pared 1 base from V and 2 bases from J, leaving 2 bases between. This CDR3 has 12 amino acids. The CDR3 coding sequence is TGTGCCAGCTCACCACGGCAAGAGACCCAGTACTTC. This codes for CASSPRQETQYF.

The V and J genes are TRBV7-2 and TRBJ1-3; D is unresolved. The V end was cut by 2 bases, the J end by 0 bases, with 14 bases between. The length of the CDR3 is 17 residues. Germline V CDR1 and CDR2: SGHTA, FQGNSA. CDR3 region: CASSLLPDGVSGNTIYF. CDR3 in DNA: TGTGCCAGCAGCTTACTCCCCGACGGAGTCTCTGGAAACACCATATATTTT.

As to this clonotype: At one boundary the junction diverges from the germline segment, which might be a read error. The chain carries TRBV7-2 and TRBJ1-5; D is ambiguous. Germline V CDR1 and CDR2: SGHTA, FQGNSA. This CDR3 spans 10 amino acids. The CDR3 sequence is CASRKPGVGF. The CDR3 DNA reads TGTGCCAGCAGAAAACCAGGCGTGGGTTTT.

This clonotype was counted only a few times. J is TRBJ2-3 and V is TRBV4-3, with 7 bases fitting TRBD1. Trimming cost V 9 bases and J 2 bases; bases outside gene matches: 8. This CDR3 contains 14 residues. CDR1 and CDR2 from the germline V gene are LGHNA and YSLEER. In DNA, the CDR3 is TGCGCCAGTGGTCCAGGGGGAGACACAGATACGCAGTATTTT. Translated, it gives CASGPGGDTDTQYF.

The sample holds a few counts of this clonotype. This chain connects TRBV20-1 to TRBJ1-1; 7 nucleotides align to TRBD1. Germline V gene data show CDR1 as DFQATT and CDR2 as SNEGSKA (reference sequence). J was trimmed by 3 bases and V by 3 bases; bases with no gene match: 7. The CDR3 runs to 14 residues. The CDR3 DNA follows: TGCAGTGCTAGCCCCTCGACAGGGTACACTGAAGCTTTCTTT. Encoded protein: CSASPSTGYTEAFF.

V is TRBV25-1 and J is TRBJ2-6, with a tentative D call TRBD1 (5 bases). Germline CDR1 and CDR2: MGHDK and SYGVNS. The CDR3 covers 16 residues. Trimming cost V 4 bases and J 0 bases, with 10 bases left between them. The CDR3 spells CASSAQGSSGANVLTF. DNA for the CDR3: TGTGCCAGCAGTGCTCAGGGAAGCTCTGGGGCCAACGTCCTGACTTTC.

V gene TRBV4-3 combines with J gene TRBJ2-3; the D gene is possibly TRBD1 (5 bases). Germline loops: CDR1 LGHNA, CDR2 YSLEER. The CDR3 length is 15 residues. The germline V and J ends were trimmed by 1 base and 1 base, with 9 bases remaining between them. For the CDR3, the DNA is TGCGCCAGCAGCCAAGGGGGCAGAGGCACAGATACGCAGTATTTT. Its translation: CASSQGGRGTDTQYF.

V is TRBV6-2 or TRBV6-3 and J is TRBJ2-6; no firm D call. The CDR3 length is 15 residues. The germline V gene has CDR1 MNHEY and CDR2 SVGEGT. Trimming pared 0 bases from V and 2 bases from J, leaving 5 bases between. The CDR3 nucleotides read TGTGCCAGCAGTTACTCGACGGCTGGGGCCAACGTCCTGACTTTC. Residues: CASSYSTAGANVLTF.

In its sample, this clonotype was seen a few times. This rearrangement joins TRBV7-2 to TRBJ2-3, with unresolved D. V was cut by 11 bases and J by 3 bases, with 12 bases left in between. The CDR3 has 12 amino acids. CDR1 is SGHTA and CDR2 is FQGNSA in the germline V gene. The CDR3 sequence is CAASKRTDTQYF. The CDR3 region has the DNA TGTGCCGCATCGAAGAGGACAGATACGCAGTATTTT.

V and J are TRBV5-1 and TRBJ2-1; 7 bases are shared with TRBD1. The CDR3 runs to 15 residues. Losses at the gene ends were 4 bases for V and 8 bases for J; bases not matched to a gene: 12. CDR1 SGHRS and CDR2 YFSETQ come from the germline V gene. The CDR3 bases are TGCGCCAGCAGCGGTAAGACAGGGCAGATTGATGAGCAGTTCTTC. As protein: CASSGKTGQIDEQFF.

V gene TRBV28 combines with J gene TRBJ1-2; 7 bases line up with TRBD1. Germline V CDR1 and CDR2: MDHEN, SYDVKM. J gave up 1 base and V 6 bases, and 14 bases lay outside the gene matches. This CDR3 is built from 17 residues. CDR3 bases: TGTGCCAGCAGCTCCCCAGCGGGACAGTTCTATAACTATGGCTACACCTTC. This gives the protein CASSSPAGQFYNYGYTF.

This clonotype has more than one count but fewer than ten. V gene TRBV5-4 combines with J gene TRBJ2-1; TRBD2 is a possible D gene (5 bases). The CDR3 runs 14 residues. Germline V gene lookup returns CDR1 SGHNT and CDR2 YYREEE (reference sequence). Between the trimmed V and J ends, which lost 3 bases and 8 bases, there was a span of 15 bases. The chain's CDR3 is CASSSRNGGDEQFF. The CDR3 DNA sequence: TGTGCCAGCAGCTCCCGGAACGGAGGAGATGAGCAGTTCTTC.

This clonotype was recorded a few times. The chain recombines TRBV27 with TRBJ2-3; D might be TRBD1 (5 bases). V was pared by 5 bases and J by 5 bases, with 11 bases between. Germline CDR1 reads MNHEY; CDR2 reads SMNVEV (reference sequence). CDR3 length: 13 residues. The CDR3 loop is CASSPTQGDTQYF. CDR3 bases: TGTGCCAGCAGTCCCACCCAGGGAGATACGCAGTATTTT.

This chain joins TRBV25-1 and TRBJ2-2; no reliable D call. Looked up from germline, CDR1 is MGHDK and CDR2 is SYGVNS. The CDR3 extends over 13 amino acids. Trimming pared 7 bases from V and 0 bases from J, leaving 6 bases between. The CDR3 bases are TGTGCCAGCATGACAACGAACACCGGGGAGCTGTTTTTT. This codes for CASMTTNTGELFF. Full variable domain (remainder filled in from reference TRBV25-1 and TRBJ2-2): EADIYQTPRYLVIGTGKKITLECSQTMGHDKMYWYQQDPGMELHLIHYSYGVNSTEKGDLSSESTVSRIRTEHFPLTLESARPSHTSQYLCASMTTNTGELFFGEGSRLTVL.

This clonotype showed up just a few times. The chain employs TRBV5-4 and TRBJ2-3; 9 positions match TRBD2. The CDR3 is 15 residues long. The V gene's germline CDR1 is SGHNT and CDR2 YYREEE (reference sequence). V shed 0 bases, J shed 6 bases, and the junction held 5 bases outside the gene matches. This CDR3 is CASSLGLADWDTQYF. The CDR3 DNA reads TGTGCCAGCAGCTTGGGACTAGCGGATTGGGATACGCAGTATTTT.

Ten or more counts support this clonotype. V gene TRBV6-2 or TRBV6-3 combines with J gene TRBJ2-5; possible D gene TRBD1, 6 bases. This CDR3 is built from 12 residues. Germline V CDR1 and CDR2: MNHEY, SVGEGT. Deletions cut 5 bases from V and 2 bases from J, with 6 bases between. This CDR3 is CASSQGQETQYF. The CDR3 region has the DNA TGTGCCAGCAGTCAGGGGCAAGAGACCCAGTACTTC.

The chain joins TRBV24-1 to TRBJ2-1; 7 bases agree with TRBD2. Trimming took 11 bases from V and 4 from J; bases not matched to a gene: 13. Germline V gene data show CDR1 as KGHDR and CDR2 as SFDVKD. CDR3 length: 15 amino acids. For the CDR3, the DNA is TGTGCCATCGCGCCCCCTCTCGGGAGGTACAATGAGCAGTTCTTC. Protein sequence: CAIAPPLGRYNEQFF.

The gene calls are TRBV3-1 and TRBJ2-6; D call uncertain. Between the trimmed V and J ends, which lost 2 bases and 2 bases, there was a span of 10 bases. Germline V lookup: CDR1 LGHDT, CDR2 YNNKEL (reference sequence). The CDR3 consists of 16 residues. CDR3 in amino acids: CASSQKSMPGANVLTF. The CDR3 DNA follows: TGTGCCAGCAGCCAAAAGTCCATGCCTGGGGCCAACGTCCTGACTTTC. The full variable domain, its missing parts supplied by reference TRBV3-1 and TRBJ2-6, is DTAVSQTPKYLVTQMGNDKSIKCEQNLGHDTMYWYKQDSKKFLKIMFSYNNKELIINETVPNRFSPKSPDKAHLNLHINSLELGDSAVYFCASSQKSMPGANVLTFGAGSRLTVL.

The J gene is TRBJ2-1, the V gene TRBV11-2; 9 bases agree with TRBD2. Per germline, CDR1 SGHAT and CDR2 FQNNGV. The CDR3 runs 16 residues. J was trimmed by 8 bases and V by 5 bases; bases with no gene match: 13. CDR3 sequence: CASSRPSGLAIYEQFF. The CDR3 DNA reads as TGTGCCAGCAGCCGCCCCTCGGGACTAGCCATCTATGAGCAGTTCTTC.

This clonotype was seen only a few times. The V and J genes are TRBV28 and TRBJ2-7, with a weak D call TRBD1 (6 bases). The CDR3 spans 13 residues. Trimming pared 7 bases from V and 2 bases from J, leaving 12 bases between. Germline loops: CDR1 MDHEN, CDR2 SYDVKM. The CDR3 loop is CASKGGSTYEQYV. CDR3 coding DNA: TGTGCCAGCAAAGGGGGATCCACCTACGAGCAGTACGTC.

This chain links TRBV3-1 with TRBJ1-4; D remains ambiguous. Germline CDR1 reads LGHDT; CDR2 reads YNNKEL (reference sequence). The V gene lost 0 bases and the J gene lost 8 bases, with 16 bases spanning the gap. The CDR3 has 16 amino acids. This CDR3 is CASSQDPAGFGEKLFF. In DNA form, the CDR3 reads TGTGCCAGCAGCCAAGATCCCGCGGGTTTCGGCGAAAAACTGTTTTTT.

This clonotype has more than one count but fewer than ten. This rearrangement joins TRBV3-1 to TRBJ2-5; no clear D gene. CDR3 length: 13 amino acids. Germline CDR1 is LGHDT and CDR2 is YNNKEL (reference sequence). V lost 4 bases to trimming and J lost 5 bases, with 11 bases between them. CDR3 coding DNA: TGTGCCAGCAGCCGAGGACCCGTGGAGACCCAGTACTTC. Translating it yields CASSRGPVETQYF.